The 17 T cell receptor beta chains in this list originate from one sample, sequenced in a study of blood T cell repertoires in COVID-19. Sequenced by immunoSEQ multiplex PCR; TCRdb stores in-frame clones only, minus some. This sample has about 240,000 clones, with approximately 90% found just once. Sequenced sample: peripheral blood. The receptor set was obtained from a man aged 60-69 years who had recovered from COVID-19.

V usage is TRBV12-3 or TRBV12-4 and J usage is TRBJ1-4; D not resolved. This CDR3 spans 12 amino acids. The ends were cut back, 4 bases at V and 7 bases at J, with 7 bases in the middle. The CDR3 sequence is CASSSPFEKLFF. CDR3 DNA sequence: TGTGCCAGCAGTTCCCCCTTTGAAAAACTGTTTTTT.

The rearrangement links TRBV11-2 to TRBJ2-2; 14 positions match TRBD2. With V trimmed by 5 bases and J by 6 bases, 5 bases remained unmatched. This CDR3 has 16 residues. Germline loops: CDR1 SGHAT, CDR2 FQNNGV. CDR3 sequence reads: CASSGTSGGSSGELFF. CDR3 nucleotides: TGTGCCAGCAGCGGGACTAGCGGGGGATCCTCCGGGGAGCTGTTTTTT.

This chain joins TRBV28 and TRBJ1-1, with unresolved D. The CDR3 consists of 11 residues. Germline loops: CDR1 MDHEN, CDR2 SYDVKM. Trimming removed 4 bases at V and 7 bases at J, with 7 bases between. The CDR3 nucleotides are TGTGCCAGCAGTTCCCCCCGTGAAGCTTTCTTT. Translation gives CASSSPREAFF.

This sequence joins TRBV5-6 and TRBJ1-2; TRBD1 agrees at 7 bases. J was trimmed by 8 bases and V by 0 bases; bases with no gene match: 4. The CDR3 has 13 residues. Germline values: CDR1 SGHDT, CDR2 YYEEEE. The CDR3 DNA reads as TGTGCCAGCAGCTTGGGAGGGGGCGCGGGCTACACCTTC. Encoded protein: CASSLGGGAGYTF.

The genes are TRBV5-4 and TRBJ1-1; D remains unclear. CDR3 length: 15 amino acids. From germline, CDR1 is SGHNT and CDR2 YYREEE (reference sequence). V was trimmed by 3 bases and J by 3 bases, leaving 15 bases between them. CDR3 amino acids: CASSYGRGRDTEAFF. The CDR3 coding sequence is TGTGCCAGCAGCTATGGACGGGGTAGAGACACTGAAGCTTTCTTT. The full variable domain, in which reference TRBV5-4 and TRBJ1-1 provide the parts outside the CDR3, is ETGVTQSPTHLIKTRGQQVTLRCSSQSGHNTVSWYQQALGQGPQFIFQYYREEENGRGNFPPRFSGLQFPNYSSELNVNALELDDSALYLCASSYGRGRDTEAFFGQGTRLTVV.

The chain has TRBV6-5 and TRBJ1-5; a possible D gene is TRBD1 (6 bases). With 7 bases removed from V and 3 bases from J, the gap between germline ends came to 10 bases. Germline CDR1 and CDR2: MNHEY and SVGAGI. The CDR3 extends over 13 amino acids. The CDR3 sequence is CASTTGFNQPQHF. CDR3 in DNA: TGTGCCAGCACTACAGGGTTCAATCAGCCCCAGCATTTT.

A single count supports this clone. The V call is TRBV5-6, the J call TRBJ2-6; D ambiguous. There are 15 residues in the CDR3. Germline-derived CDR1 and CDR2 are SGHDT and YYEEEE. The ends were cut back, 0 bases at V and 1 base at J, with 5 bases in the middle. The CDR3 DNA is TGTGCCAGCAGCTTGGCGTATTCTGGGGCCAACGTCCTGACTTTC. Protein: CASSLAYSGANVLTF.

The chain is built from TRBV7-2 and TRBJ2-7, with a possible D match to TRBD1 (5 bases). CDR1 and CDR2 (germline): SGHTA, FQGNSA. The CDR3 totals 10 residues. The V gene lost 4 bases and the J gene lost 12 bases, with 10 bases spanning the gap. The CDR3 bases are TGTGCCAGCAGCTCTAGTGGGGCGTACTTC. It is translated as CASSSSGAYF.

The chain couples TRBV5-1 to TRBJ2-5, with TRBD2 matching over 8 bases. Germline trimming cut 4 bases from V and 3 bases from J; bases unmatched to any gene: 5. The CDR3 is 14 amino acids. Germline CDR1 and CDR2: SGHRS and YFSETQ. CDR3 amino acids: CASSRFSGEETQYF. The CDR3 DNA follows: TGCGCCAGCAGCAGGTTTAGCGGGGAAGAGACCCAGTACTTC.

The rearrangement uses TRBV11-2 and TRBJ2-4; D may be TRBD1 (5 bases). Trimming removed 5 bases at V and 7 bases at J, with 12 bases between. This CDR3 comprises 13 residues. CDR1 is SGHAT and CDR2 is FQNNGV in the germline V gene. CDR3 sequence: CASSDWGGNIQYF. CDR3 nucleotides: TGTGCCAGCAGCGATTGGGGCGGTAACATTCAGTACTTC.

The chain couples TRBV11-2 to TRBJ2-7; tentative D call: TRBD1 (5 bases). Trimming pared 2 bases from V and 3 bases from J, leaving 11 bases between. Germline V gene data show CDR1 as SGHAT and CDR2 as FQNNGV. This CDR3 has 14 amino acids. The CDR3 DNA reads as TGTGCCAGCAGCTTATCAACAGGACACTACGAGCAGTACGTC. This encodes CASSLSTGHYEQYV.

V usage is TRBV7-9 and J usage is TRBJ2-2; 7 bases are a match to TRBD1. Looked up from germline, CDR1 is SEHNR and CDR2 is FQNEAQ (reference sequence). J was trimmed by 2 bases and V by 5 bases; bases with no gene match: 5. The CDR3 length is 15 residues. The CDR3 loop is CASSRRQGNTGELFF. CDR3 sequence (DNA): TGTGCCAGCAGCCGAAGACAGGGTAACACCGGGGAGCTGTTTTTT.

V and J are TRBV6-5 and TRBJ2-2; 9 bases are shared with TRBD2. Per germline, CDR1 MNHEY and CDR2 SVGAGI. The CDR3 has 16 residues. J gave up 4 bases and V 2 bases, and 5 bases lay outside the gene matches. This CDR3 reads CASSYVAGVPTGELFF. The CDR3 DNA reads TGTGCCAGCAGTTACGTAGCGGGGGTCCCCACCGGGGAGCTGTTTTTT.

The chain employs TRBV19 and TRBJ2-3, with no clear D. Germline V CDR1 and CDR2: LNHDA, SQIVND (reference sequence). Trimming took off 5 bases at V and 5 bases at J, with 8 bases between the two ends. This CDR3 spans 12 amino acids. The chain's CDR3 is CASSFGLDTQYF. CDR3 coding DNA: TGTGCCAGTAGTTTTGGCTTAGATACGCAGTATTTT.

This chain's CDR3 is CATSEPEPRGVPYSNQPQHF. CDR3 DNA: TGTGCCACCAGTGAACCCGAGCCTAGGGGCGTTCCCTATAGCAATCAGCCCCAGCATTTT. The genes are TRBV24-1 and TRBJ1-5; TRBD1 is a possible D gene (5 bases). Germline CDR1 and CDR2: KGHDR and SFDVKD. The ends were cut back, 4 bases at V and 0 bases at J, with 24 bases in the middle. This CDR3 is built from 20 residues.

The chain employs TRBV20-1 and TRBJ2-4; possibly TRBD1 for D (5 bases). Germline assignment: CDR1 DFQATT and CDR2 SNEGSKA (reference sequence). V was cut by 3 bases and J by 7 bases, with 13 bases left in between. This CDR3 has 13 residues. The CDR3 bases are TGCAGTGCTAGTCAGGCAGGGTCGAACATTCAGTACTTC. Its protein product is CSASQAGSNIQYF.

The chain employs TRBV4-1 and TRBJ2-7; 9 nucleotides line up with TRBD2. CDR3 length: 16 residues. V was clipped by 1 base and J by 4 bases; unmatched bases: 8. Germline V gene data show CDR1 as MGHRA and CDR2 as YSYEKL. CDR3 protein: CASSQAAGGDLYEQYF. Written as DNA, the CDR3 is TGCGCCAGCAGCCAAGCGGCGGGGGGGGACCTTTACGAGCAGTACTTC.